What follows describes a single TCR beta chain. Its target is not known. This entry comes from a study of response to subunit inactivated influenza vaccine. TCRdb re-derived calls from the RT-PCR reads in MiXCR, one entry per CDR3 protein. The data contain under 200,000 distinct CDR3 sequences, roughly 12% of them singletons. Germline V gene lookup returns CDR1 LGHDT and CDR2 YNNKEL (reference sequence). J lost 3 bases, V lost 1 base, and 10 bases had no gene match. The CDR3 length is 19 residues. Study-wide points: The authors suggested that few new T cells are recruited per seasonal influenza vaccination.

These sequences were also reported in another study, on T cells expressing NK-cell markers. That publication notes: For TCR beta, cDNA was produced by 5'RACE template switching with UMIs. The TCR beta repertoires originated in sorted CD3+CD56+NKG2C+, CD3+CD56+NKG2C- and CD3+CD56-NKG2C+ T cells. Seven of the eight sequenced donors were classified as HCMV-seropositive, and one was classified as seronegative. Several experiments employed an anti-gamma-delta TCR antibody to confine sorting to alpha-beta TCR T cells.

The sequencing used CD8+ T cells sorted from PBMCs, collected roughly 13 days after vaccination. V usage is TRBV3-1 and J usage is TRBJ2-7; TRBD2 aligns across 15 bases. This clonotype was obtained from a man in his fifties who received an inactivated influenza vaccine. The CDR3 here is CASSQAGGLAGGKFYEQYF. CDR3 sequence (DNA): TGTGCCAGCAGCCAAGCTGGGGGACTAGCGGGAGGCAAGTTCTACGAGCAGTACTTC.